The 20 T cell receptor beta chains listed next were all sequenced from one sample in a study of cytomegalovirus exposure and HLA in healthy donors. Vbeta (60) and Jbeta (13) primers were used in the PCR. The assay was immunoSEQ multiplex PCR, and TCRdb's table has in-frame clones only and misses some. The sample carries some 130,000 clones, approximately 60% recorded once. The source material was PBMCs. The receptors stem from a human donor in good health.

The rearrangement uses TRBV15 and TRBJ2-7, with 10 nucleotides matching TRBD1. CDR3 length: 15 residues. Trimming removed 1 base from V and 0 bases from J; junction bases left unmatched: 0. Germline V gene data show CDR1 as LNHNV and CDR2 as YYDKDF (reference sequence). The DNA of the CDR3 is TGTGCCACCAGCAGAGGGACAGGGGGCTCCTACGAGCAGTACTTC. Residues: CATSRGTGGSYEQYF.

A few counts support this clone. The chain is built from TRBV6-1 and TRBJ2-1, with TRBD2 identical over 10 bases. This CDR3 is 16 amino acids long. The germline V gene has CDR1 MNHNS and CDR2 SASEGT. V shed 0 bases, J shed 6 bases, and the junction held 5 bases outside the gene matches. The CDR3 DNA reads as TGTGCCAGCAGTGAAGCGCGGCTAGCGGGGGCCAATGAGCAGTTCTTC. Amino acid sequence: CASSEARLAGANEQFF.

V gene TRBV28 combines with J gene TRBJ1-1; maybe TRBD1 (5 bases). V dropped 4 bases and J dropped 11 bases, with 11 bases sitting between them. The CDR3 length is 11 residues. Germline values: CDR1 MDHEN, CDR2 SYDVKM. CDR3 in DNA: TGTGCCAGCAGTTCTGTCAGGGTCGCTTTCTTT. It translates to CASSSVRVAFF.

This clone has just a few counts. The rearrangement uses TRBV30 and TRBJ1-2; the D is unclear. CDR3 length: 12 residues. V gave up 4 bases and J gave up 4 bases, with 10 bases separating them. Germline-derived CDR1 and CDR2 are GTSNPN and SVGIG (reference sequence). The CDR3 protein is CAWNRLLYGYTF. DNA of the CDR3: TGTGCCTGGAATAGACTACTCTATGGCTACACCTTC.

V usage is TRBV29-1 and J usage is TRBJ2-1; D gene uncertain. Per the germline V gene, CDR1 is SQVTM and CDR2 is ANQGSEA. This CDR3 comprises 15 residues. V lost 6 bases, J lost 0 bases, and 15 bases lay in between. CDR3: CSVAPRPGSYNEQFF. In nucleotides, the CDR3 is TGCAGCGTAGCCCCCCGTCCCGGCTCCTACAATGAGCAGTTCTTC.

The rearrangement links TRBV6-4 to TRBJ2-2; 7 bases are a match to TRBD1. This CDR3 region has 14 residues. The V segment lost 8 bases and the J segment 0 bases; nucleotides outside the gene matches: 3. From germline, CDR1 is MRHNA and CDR2 SNTAGT. As DNA, the CDR3 is TGTGCCAGCTCGGGACAGCCGAACACCGGGGAGCTGTTTTTT. This gives the protein CASSGQPNTGELFF.

This chain connects TRBV6-1 to TRBJ2-1; no firm D call. The CDR3 has 15 residues. With 0 bases removed from V and 10 bases from J, the gap between germline ends came to 16 bases. In germline, CDR1 is MNHNS, CDR2 SASEGT. This chain's CDR3 is CASSEAMSVAGEQFF. DNA of the CDR3: TGTGCCAGCAGTGAAGCCATGTCGGTAGCCGGAGAGCAGTTCTTC.

V gene TRBV11-3 combines with J gene TRBJ2-7; tentatively, D is TRBD1 (6 bases). The CDR3 is made up of 15 amino acids. Looked up from germline, CDR1 is SGHNT and CDR2 is YENEEA. Trimming stripped 1 base from V and 2 bases from J, with 12 bases between. CDR3 amino acids: CASSLGGTGTYEQYF. The DNA for the CDR3 is TGTGCCAGCAGCTTAGGAGGCACAGGGACCTACGAGCAGTACTTC.

This clone has only a few counts. This sequence joins TRBV5-6 and TRBJ1-1; 10 bases map to TRBD1. Germline CDR1 and CDR2: SGHDT and YYEEEE. The CDR3 runs 15 residues. With 1 base clipped from V and 4 bases from J, the junction kept 4 bases outside the gene matches. CDR3 DNA sequence: TGTGCCAGCAGCTTGCGGAGGACAGGGGGCACTGAAGCTTTCTTT. This translates into CASSLRRTGGTEAFF.

This clone was seen a single time. CDR3 sequence (DNA): TGCGCCAGCAGCCAAGACCCGCGGAGCTCCTACAATGAGCAGTTCTTC. This encodes CASSQDPRSSYNEQFF. The genes are TRBV4-3 and TRBJ2-1; D unresolved. Germline lookup yields CDR1 LGHNA and CDR2 YSLEER. The CDR3 is 16 amino acids. Trimming left V 0 bases short and J 0 bases short, with 9 bases between.

The chain is built from TRBV28 and TRBJ1-5; unclear D gene. CDR1 and CDR2 (germline): MDHEN, SYDVKM. This CDR3 is built from 16 residues. The V and J ends lost 6 bases and 0 bases respectively, with 15 bases between them. The CDR3 DNA reads TGTGCCAGCAGAGGCGGGAACCTCTATAGCAATCAGCCCCAGCATTTT. This encodes CASRGGNLYSNQPQHF.

The sample holds a few counts of this clone. The chain recombines TRBV5-4 with TRBJ2-1; TRBD2 matches at 7 bases. Germline V gene sequence: CDR1 SGHNT, CDR2 YYREEE (reference sequence). Trimming took 3 bases from V and 8 from J; bases not matched to a gene: 8. The CDR3 runs to 14 residues. The CDR3 reads CASSSNWEGHEQFF. DNA of the CDR3: TGTGCCAGCAGCTCGAACTGGGAGGGGCATGAGCAGTTCTTC. The full variable domain, rest sourced from reference TRBV5-4 and TRBJ2-1, is ETGVTQSPTHLIKTRGQQVTLRCSSQSGHNTVSWYQQALGQGPQFIFQYYREEENGRGNFPPRFSGLQFPNYSSELNVNALELDDSALYLCASSSNWEGHEQFFGPGTRLTVL.

The genes are TRBV5-7 and TRBJ1-5; D remains ambiguous. TRBV5-7 is reported as an ORF; its role is uncertain. CDR3 length: 11 amino acids. V lost 4 bases to trimming and J lost 6 bases, with 5 bases between them. The CDR3 DNA reads as TGTGCCAGCAGCCACGGTCAGCCCCAGCATTTT. It translates to CASSHGQPQHF.

This clone was seen a few times. The chain's CDR3 is CASRSTGDEQYF. The CDR3, as DNA: TGTGCCAGCAGGTCTACAGGGGACGAGCAGTACTTC. V usage is TRBV7-9 and J usage is TRBJ2-7; 7 bases align to TRBD1. Germline V gene lookup returns CDR1 SEHNR and CDR2 FQNEAQ (reference sequence). Trimming cost V 6 bases and J 5 bases; bases outside gene matches: 4. This CDR3 has 12 residues.

The rearrangement uses TRBV7-9 and TRBJ2-5, with D possibly being TRBD1 (6 bases). The germline gives CDR1 SEHNR, CDR2 FQNEAQ (reference sequence). This CDR3 spans 13 amino acids. Trimming took 4 bases from V and 0 from J, leaving 6 bases between them. The CDR3 sequence is CASSWDNQETQYF. CDR3 nucleotides: TGTGCCAGCAGCTGGGACAACCAAGAGACCCAGTACTTC.

J is TRBJ2-7 and V is TRBV6-5; D is unresolved. The CDR3 extends over 14 amino acids. From germline, CDR1 is MNHEY and CDR2 SVGAGI. V lost 2 bases and J 6 bases, leaving 14 bases between the germline ends. The CDR3 reads CASSYRTPRGEQYF. The CDR3 nucleotides are TGTGCCAGCAGTTACCGTACTCCCCGAGGCGAGCAGTACTTC.

J is TRBJ2-7 and V is TRBV25-1; the match to TRBD1 covers 7 bases. The CDR3 runs 15 residues. The V gene's germline CDR1 is MGHDK and CDR2 SYGVNS. The J segment lost 2 bases and the V segment lost 3 bases, leaving 7 bases of the junction unmatched. CDR3 in amino acids: CASSDQRDSPYEQYF. For the CDR3, the DNA is TGTGCCAGCAGTGACCAGAGGGACAGTCCCTACGAGCAGTACTTC.

The chain is built from TRBV28 and TRBJ1-3, with TRBD1 as a possible D gene (6 bases). Germline CDR1 is MDHEN and CDR2 is SYDVKM. V shed 5 bases and J shed 0 bases, with 14 bases lying between them. The CDR3 totals 16 residues. The CDR3 DNA follows: TGTGCCAGCAGTAAGGACAGTGAGTACTCTGGAAACACCATATATTTT. Translating it yields CASSKDSEYSGNTIYF.

The rearrangement links TRBV7-6 to TRBJ2-7, with 10 bases identical to TRBD2. Trimming at V came to 5 bases and at J to 2 bases, leaving 12 bases not matched to a gene. There are 17 residues in the CDR3. The germline CDR1 and CDR2 sequences are SGHVS and FNYEAQ. The CDR3 coding sequence is TGTGCCAGCAGCCCCGATCCGGGACTAGCGTCGACCTACGAGCAGTACTTC. Translating it yields CASSPDPGLASTYEQYF. Together with reference TRBV7-6 and TRBJ2-7, the CDR3 gives the full variable domain: GAGVSQSPRYKVTKRGQDVALRCDPISGHVSLYWYRQALGQGPEFLTYFNYEAQQDKSGLPNDRFSAERPEGSISTLTIQRTEQRDSAMYRCASSPDPGLASTYEQYFGPGTRLTVT.

The chain carries TRBV7-2 and TRBJ2-7; a weak D match, TRBD1 (6 bases). The CDR3 covers 14 residues. Looked up from germline, CDR1 is SGHTA and CDR2 is FQGNSA. Between the trimmed V and J ends, which lost 1 base and 5 bases, there was a span of 12 bases. DNA for the CDR3: TGTGCCAGCAGCTTAGTGTTGGGGGCCAACGAGCAGTACTTC. Its translation is CASSLVLGANEQYF. Based on the CDR3 plus reference TRBV7-2 and TRBJ2-7, the full variable domain is GAGVSQSPSNKVTEKGKDVELRCDPISGHTALYWYRQSLGQGLEFLIYFQGNSAPDKSGLPSDRFSAERTGGSVSTLTIQRTQQEDSAVYLCASSLVLGANEQYFGPGTRLTVT.